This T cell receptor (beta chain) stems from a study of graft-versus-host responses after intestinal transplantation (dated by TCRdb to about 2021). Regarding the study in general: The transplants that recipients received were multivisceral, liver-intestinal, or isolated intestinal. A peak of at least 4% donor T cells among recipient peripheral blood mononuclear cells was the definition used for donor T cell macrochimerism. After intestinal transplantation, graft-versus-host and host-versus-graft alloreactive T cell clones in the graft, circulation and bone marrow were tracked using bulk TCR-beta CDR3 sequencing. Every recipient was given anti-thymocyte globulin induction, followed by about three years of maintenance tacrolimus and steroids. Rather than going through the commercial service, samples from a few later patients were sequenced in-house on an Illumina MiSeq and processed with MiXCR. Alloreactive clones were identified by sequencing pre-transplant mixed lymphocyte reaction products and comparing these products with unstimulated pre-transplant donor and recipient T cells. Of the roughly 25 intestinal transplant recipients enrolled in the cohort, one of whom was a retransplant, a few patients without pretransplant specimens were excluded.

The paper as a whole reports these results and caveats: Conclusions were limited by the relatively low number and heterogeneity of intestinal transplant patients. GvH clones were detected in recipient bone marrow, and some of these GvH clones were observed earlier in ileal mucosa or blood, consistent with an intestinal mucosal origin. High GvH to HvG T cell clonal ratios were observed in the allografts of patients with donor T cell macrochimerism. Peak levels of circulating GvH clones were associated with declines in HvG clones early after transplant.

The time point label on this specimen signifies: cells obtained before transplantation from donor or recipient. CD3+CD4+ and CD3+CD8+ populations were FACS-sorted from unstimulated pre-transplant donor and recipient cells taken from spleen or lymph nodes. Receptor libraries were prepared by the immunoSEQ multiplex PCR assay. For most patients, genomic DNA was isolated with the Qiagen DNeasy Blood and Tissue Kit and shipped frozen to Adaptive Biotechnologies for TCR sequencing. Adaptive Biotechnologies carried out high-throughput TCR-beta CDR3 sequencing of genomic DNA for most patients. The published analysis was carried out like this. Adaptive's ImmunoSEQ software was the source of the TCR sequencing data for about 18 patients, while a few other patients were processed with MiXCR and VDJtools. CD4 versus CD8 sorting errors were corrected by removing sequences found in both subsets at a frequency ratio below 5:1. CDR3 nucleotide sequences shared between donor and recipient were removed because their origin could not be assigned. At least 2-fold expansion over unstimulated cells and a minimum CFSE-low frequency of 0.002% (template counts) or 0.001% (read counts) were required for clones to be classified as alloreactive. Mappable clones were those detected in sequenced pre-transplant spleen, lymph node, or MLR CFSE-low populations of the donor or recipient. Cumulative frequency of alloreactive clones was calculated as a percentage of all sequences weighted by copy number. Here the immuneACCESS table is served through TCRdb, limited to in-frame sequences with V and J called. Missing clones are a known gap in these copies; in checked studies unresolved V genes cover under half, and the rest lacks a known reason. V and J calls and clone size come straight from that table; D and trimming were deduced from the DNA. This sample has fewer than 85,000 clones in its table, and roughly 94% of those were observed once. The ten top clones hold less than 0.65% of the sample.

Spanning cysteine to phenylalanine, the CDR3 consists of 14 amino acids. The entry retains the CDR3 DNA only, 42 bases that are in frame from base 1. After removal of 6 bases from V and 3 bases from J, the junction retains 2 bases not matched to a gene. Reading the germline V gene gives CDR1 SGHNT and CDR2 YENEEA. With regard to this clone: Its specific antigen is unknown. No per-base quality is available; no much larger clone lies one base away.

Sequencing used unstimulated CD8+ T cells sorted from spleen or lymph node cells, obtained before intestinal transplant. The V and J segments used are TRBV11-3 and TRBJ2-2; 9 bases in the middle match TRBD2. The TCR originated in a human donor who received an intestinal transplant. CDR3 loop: CASRLAGHTGELFF. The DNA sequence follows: TGTGCCAGCAGACTAGCGGGCCACACCGGGGAGCTGTTTTTT.